One sample yielded the 11 T cell receptor beta chains listed below, sequenced in a study of blood T cell repertoires in COVID-19. Method: immunoSEQ multiplex PCR; TCRdb's copy keeps in-frame clones and lacks some. The sample has approximately 190,000 clones, less than 90% seen once. Sequencing was performed on peripheral blood. These receptors came from a woman in her forties with acute or convalescent COVID-19.

The chain couples TRBV11-2 to TRBJ2-1; a weak D match, TRBD2 (6 bases). The CDR3 length is 15 residues. Germline CDR1 reads SGHAT; CDR2 reads FQNNGV. With 4 bases removed from V and 6 bases from J, the gap between germline ends came to 16 bases. For the CDR3, the DNA is TGTGCCAGCAGCTGGGTTGGGGGAGGCCTCAATGAGCAGTTCTTC. Protein product: CASSWVGGGLNEQFF.

The chain joins TRBV28 to TRBJ1-5, with TRBD1 matching over 8 bases. V lost 3 bases to trimming and J lost 0 bases; unmatched junction nucleotides: 10. CDR1 is MDHEN, CDR2 SYDVKM, per germline. The CDR3 runs 18 residues. The CDR3 DNA reads as TGTGCCAGCAGTTTCCAGGGGGCGTCTTTTTATAGCAATCAGCCCCAGCATTTT. Its translation: CASSFQGASFYSNQPQHF. Full variable domain (outside the CDR3, taken from reference TRBV28 and TRBJ1-5): DVKVTQSSRYLVKRTGEKVFLECVQDMDHENMFWYRQDPGLGLRLIYFSYDVKMKEKGDIPEGYSVSREKKERFSLILESASTNQTSMYLCASSFQGASFYSNQPQHFGDGTRLSIL.

The rearrangement uses TRBV7-2 and TRBJ1-2; the match to TRBD1 covers 10 bases. CDR3 length equals 14 residues. Germline values: CDR1 SGHTA, CDR2 FQGNSA. Trimming removed 5 bases from V and 3 bases from J; junction bases left unmatched: 3. CDR3 sequence: CASSPGTGDYGYTF. DNA for the CDR3: TGTGCCAGCAGCCCCGGGACAGGGGACTATGGCTACACCTTC.

This chain connects TRBV27 to TRBJ1-2; D perhaps matches TRBD1 (5 bases). Trimming stripped 6 bases from V and 4 bases from J, with 15 bases between. This CDR3 region has 14 residues. Germline CDR1 reads MNHEY; CDR2 reads SMNVEV (reference sequence). In nucleotides, the CDR3 is TGTGCCAGCAGGGGGACGGGACTGCTCTATGGCTACACCTTC. Translating it yields CASRGTGLLYGYTF.

J is TRBJ2-7 and V is TRBV13; D uncertain. Trimming removed 5 bases from V and 1 base from J, with 15 bases in between. The CDR3 has 15 residues. Per the germline V gene, CDR1 is PRHDT and CDR2 is FYEKMQ (reference sequence). CDR3 residues: CASSPRHLLSYEQYF. As DNA, the CDR3 is TGTGCCAGCAGCCCAAGACACTTACTTTCCTACGAGCAGTACTTC.

This clone was counted between two and nine times. The V and J genes are TRBV30 and TRBJ1-6; TRBD1 aligns across 10 bases. Germline assignment: CDR1 GTSNPN and CDR2 SVGIG (reference sequence). V lost 3 bases, J lost 7 bases, and 9 bases stayed unmatched. CDR3 size: 16 residues. The CDR3 region has the DNA TGTGCCTGGAGCCCGGACAGGGGGTCTGGAAATTCACCCCTCCACTTT. Its translation: CAWSPDRGSGNSPLHF.

The CDR3 sequence: CATSILLGALNTEAFF. CDR3 DNA sequence: TGTGCCACCAGCATTCTTCTAGGGGCCCTGAACACTGAAGCTTTCTTT. This sequence joins TRBV15 and TRBJ1-1; perhaps TRBD1 as D (5 bases). Germline-derived CDR1 and CDR2 are LNHNV and YYDKDF (reference sequence). The CDR3 covers 16 residues. V lost 4 bases and J 0 bases, leaving 15 bases between the germline ends.

The chain has TRBV5-4 and TRBJ2-1; 8 bases fit TRBD1. Germline lookup yields CDR1 SGHNT and CDR2 YYREEE (reference sequence). The CDR3 totals 13 residues. The V gene end was trimmed by 4 bases and the J gene end by 5 bases; junction bases not matched to a gene: 2. The CDR3 region has the DNA TGTGCCAGCAGCCAGGGACAGGACAATGAGCAGTTCTTC. This codes for CASSQGQDNEQFF.

The chain combines TRBV21-1 with TRBJ2-1; the table's D call TRBD2 went unverified against the DNA. TRBV21-1 is given as a pseudogene. The CDR3 has 16 residues. CDR3 residues: CASTHERGRSYNEQFF. CDR3 nucleotides: TGTGCCAGCACCCACGAGCGGGGCCGTTCCTACAATGAGCAGTTCTTC.

The chain has TRBV7-2 and TRBJ2-1, with 10 positions matching TRBD2. Looked up from germline, CDR1 is SGHTA and CDR2 is FQGNSA. This CDR3 region has 19 residues. Trimming cost V 1 base and J 5 bases; bases outside gene matches: 14. The DNA for the CDR3 is TGTGCCAGCAGCTTAGAAGGGACAGGTAGCGGACTAGCGGACAATGAGCAGTTCTTC. It yields the protein CASSLEGTGSGLADNEQFF.

The chain employs TRBV9 and TRBJ1-1, with 9 bases lining up with TRBD1. The germline gives CDR1 SGDLS, CDR2 YYNGEE. The CDR3 spans 14 residues. With V trimmed by 3 bases and J by 1 base, 1 base remained unmatched. The CDR3 here is CASSADRGNTEAFF. The CDR3 nucleotides are TGTGCCAGCAGCGCGGACAGGGGGAACACTGAAGCTTTCTTT.